The T cell receptor (beta chain) under discussion was sequenced for a study of regulatory T cells in long-lasting Graves disease. CDR3 length equals 15 residues. Per germline, CDR1 GTSNPN and CDR2 SVGIG (reference sequence). Trimming pared 2 bases from V and 0 bases from J, leaving 8 bases between. HTBI primers from iRepertoire and Arm-PCR of CDR3 regions yielded the TCR beta libraries. TCRdb analysed the multiplex PCR reads with MiXCR anew, one entry per CDR3 protein. Seen here are more than 300,000 distinct CDR3 sequences, around a sixth observed once, and the top ten hold approximately 22%. The time point is: newly diagnosed GD, antithyroid drugs for less than 3 months. From RNA extracted from PBMCs, the TCR library was made. At least ten counts were recorded for this clonotype.

The chain joins TRBV30 to TRBJ1-6, with D unresolved. The sequencing used peripheral blood mononuclear cells (PBMCs), collected at new diagnosis, from a patient treated with antithyroid drugs. This TCR derives from a female donor with Graves disease. This chain's CDR3 is CAWSKTSSYNSPLHF. The CDR3 DNA reads TGTGCCTGGAGTAAGACCAGCTCCTATAATTCACCCCTCCACTTT.